The rows below give T cell receptor beta chains drawn from one sample of a study of blood T cell repertoires in COVID-19. The table came from immunoSEQ multiplex PCR; TCRdb's copy has only in-frame clones and leaves some out. The sample holds around 63,000 clones, about 91% seen once. Sequenced sample: peripheral blood. These receptors all stem from a woman aged 80 or older with active COVID-19. The CDR3 runs from the conserved cysteine through the conserved F or W. A D gene is named only where the DNA matches it firmly. The listing skips clone size in some rows; elsewhere it reads once, few, many or a size class.

TRBJ2-7,NA,TRBV2,NA,TGTGCCAGCAGTGAAAACGGGTACGAGCAGTACTTC,CASSENGYEQYF
TRBJ2-2,NA,TRBV5-6,TRBD1,TGTGCCAGCAGCACGGGGACAGGGAGGAACACCGGGGAGCTGTTTTTT,CASSTGTGRNTGELFF
TRBJ2-5,NA,TRBV29-1,NA,TGCAGCGTGAGTGGGGGCTCGGAGACCCAGTACTTC,CSVSGGSETQYF
TRBJ2-2,NA,TRBV5-6,NA,TGTGCCAGCAGCCGGGAGAACACCGGGGAGCTGTTTTTT,CASSRENTGELFF
TRBJ2-3,NA,TRBV2,NA,TGTGCCAGCGGCGGGGTCGGTACAGATACGCAGTATTTT,CASGGVGTDTQYF
TRBJ2-7,NA,TRBV5-4,TRBD2,TGTGCCAGCAGCTTGAGACTAGCGGGCGCCTCCTGGGAGCAGTACTTC,CASSLRLAGASWEQYF
TRBJ1-1,NA,TRBV5-4,NA,TGTGCCAGCAACCGTGGGGGGGCCACGAGGGCGAACACTGAAGCTTTCTTT,CASNRGGATRANTEAFF
TRBJ1-1,NA,TRBV10-2,NA,TGCGCCAGCTCTGAGGCCGGGAGCACTGAAGCTTTCTTT,CASSEAGSTEAFF
TRBJ2-1,NA,TRBV18,NA,TGTGCCAGCTCACCAATGGCCAATGATGAGCAGTTCTTC,CASSPMANDEQFF
TRBJ1-1,NA,TRBV16,NA,TGTGCCAGCAGCCAATCACGAAATCGGGTCACTGAAGCTTTCTTT,CASSQSRNRVTEAFF
TRBJ1-5,few,TRBV29-1,TRBD1,TGCAGCGTTGTGGTGACAGGGGGCGCGGGCAATCAGCCCCAGCATTTT,CSVVVTGGAGNQPQHF
TRBJ2-3,NA,TRBV13,NA,TGTGCCAGCAGCCTGAGCACAGATACGCAGTATTTT,CASSLSTDTQYF
TRBJ2-7,NA,TRBV28,TRBD2,TGTGCCAGCCAATCGGGACTAGCGGTCTCCTACGAGCAGTACTTC,CASQSGLAVSYEQYF
TRBJ2-7,NA,TRBV2,NA,TGTGCCAGCAGTGACGACCGGGGTAACGAGCAGTACTTC,CASSDDRGNEQYF
TRBJ1-6,NA,TRBV19,NA,TGTGCCAGTAGTATCCGGCGATGGGAGGGATCCCTCCACTTT,CASSIRRWEGSLHF
TRBJ1-6,NA,TRBV6-1,NA,TGTGCCAGCAGTGATAAGGGGAATTCACCCCTCCACTTT,CASSDKGNSPLHF
TRBJ2-7,NA,TRBV20-1,TRBD1,TGCAGTGCTAGTTTAGGACAGGGGGACGAGCAGTACTTC,CSASLGQGDEQYF
TRBJ1-2,NA,TRBV7-2,TRBD1,TGTGCCAGCAGCTTAGAGGGGGCCGGCTATGGCTACACCTTC,CASSLEGAGYGYTF
TRBJ1-2,NA,TRBV19,NA,TGTGCCAGTAGTATAGGACAATTCTATGGCTACACCTTC,CASSIGQFYGYTF
TRBJ2-7,few,TRBV5-4,TRBD2,TGTGCCAGCAGCGCTACTAGCGGTTCCTACGAGCAGTACTTC,CASSATSGSYEQYF
TRBJ2-1,NA,TRBV5-1,TRBD2,TGCGCCAGCAGCCCCTTGTCTAGGGGGAGCGGGGGTTACAATGAGCAGTTCTTC,CASSPLSRGSGGYNEQFF
TRBJ2-2,NA,TRBV2,NA,TGTGCCAGCAGTGGAGAAAGAGGCGGGGAGCTGTTTTTT,CASSGERGGELFF
TRBJ2-1,few,TRBV4-1,TRBD1,TGCGCCAGCAGCCTCGGACAGGGACGCGGCAATGAGCAGTTCTTC,CASSLGQGRGNEQFF
TRBJ2-5,NA,TRBV4-2,TRBD1,TGTGCCAGCAGCCAAGAGGACAGGGAACAAGAGACCCAGTACTTC,CASSQEDREQETQYF
TRBJ2-7,NA,TRBV18,NA,TGTGCCAGCTCACCACTAGCGAACTACGAGCAGTACTTC,CASSPLANYEQYF
TRBJ1-4,once,TRBV28,TRBD1,TGTGCCAGCAGTATCTACAGGGGGCGCCGTGAAAAACTGTTTTTT,CASSIYRGRREKLFF
TRBJ1-5,NA,TRBV27,NA,TGTGCCAGCAGTCTAACAGGTTGGTATCAGCCCCAGCATTTT,CASSLTGWYQPQHF
TRBJ2-3,NA,TRBV5-1,NA,TGCGCCAGCAGCTTCCAGCGAAACACAGATACGCAGTATTTT,CASSFQRNTDTQYF
TRBJ2-7,NA,TRBV7-8,TRBD2,TGTGCCAGCAGCCTCACTAGCGGGGGGGCTTCCTACGAGCAGTACTTC,CASSLTSGGASYEQYF
TRBJ1-1,NA,TRBV5-1,TRBD1,TGCGCCAGCAGCCCGTTGGACAGGGGGCCAACTGAAGCTTTCTTT,CASSPLDRGPTEAFF
TRBJ2-3,NA,TRBV7-9,NA,TGTGCCAGCAGCTTAGAGCGAACGGATACGCAGTATTTT,CASSLERTDTQYF
TRBJ2-7,NA,TRBV11-3,TRBD1,TGTGCCAGCAGCTTGAACAGGGGTACGAACGAGCAGTACTTC,CASSLNRGTNEQYF
TRBJ2-5,NA,TRBV5-1,TRBD1,TGCGCCAGCAGCTTGGGTGACAGGGCATCAGAGACCCAGTACTTC,CASSLGDRASETQYF
TRBJ2-5,NA,TRBV5-1,TRBD2,TGCGCCAGCAGCTTGTTCCCTAGCGGGGGGGCGGTGGAGACCCAGTACTTC,CASSLFPSGGAVETQYF
TRBJ2-6,NA,TRBV5-1,NA,TGCGCCAGCAGCTTGGGTGGGGGCGCCAACGTCCTGACTTTC,CASSLGGGANVLTF
TRBJ2-7,NA,TRBV29-1,NA,TGCAGCGTTGGTCAAGCGGCCTACGAGCAGTACTTC,CSVGQAAYEQYF
TRBJ2-3,NA,TRBV10-3,TRBD2,TGTGCCATCAGGACGGGACTAGCGGCCCGCACAGATACGCAGTATTTT,CAIRTGLAARTDTQYF
TRBJ2-7,NA,TRBV5-5,NA,TGTGCCAGCAGCTCCCCGGGCGGGGTGTCCTACGAGCAGTACTTC,CASSSPGGVSYEQYF
TRBJ2-5,NA,TRBV6-5,TRBD2,TGTGCCAGCAGTTATCCGTTGGGGGGGGGAAGAGAGACCCAGTACTTC,CASSYPLGGGRETQYF
TRBJ2-1,NA,TRBV4-2,TRBD2,TGTGCCAGCAGCACGGGGAGACTAGCGAGCAATGAGCAGTTCTTC,CASSTGRLASNEQFF
TRBJ2-3,NA,TRBV2,NA,TGTGCCAGCAGTGAAGGAGGTACAGATACGCAGTATTTT,CASSEGGTDTQYF